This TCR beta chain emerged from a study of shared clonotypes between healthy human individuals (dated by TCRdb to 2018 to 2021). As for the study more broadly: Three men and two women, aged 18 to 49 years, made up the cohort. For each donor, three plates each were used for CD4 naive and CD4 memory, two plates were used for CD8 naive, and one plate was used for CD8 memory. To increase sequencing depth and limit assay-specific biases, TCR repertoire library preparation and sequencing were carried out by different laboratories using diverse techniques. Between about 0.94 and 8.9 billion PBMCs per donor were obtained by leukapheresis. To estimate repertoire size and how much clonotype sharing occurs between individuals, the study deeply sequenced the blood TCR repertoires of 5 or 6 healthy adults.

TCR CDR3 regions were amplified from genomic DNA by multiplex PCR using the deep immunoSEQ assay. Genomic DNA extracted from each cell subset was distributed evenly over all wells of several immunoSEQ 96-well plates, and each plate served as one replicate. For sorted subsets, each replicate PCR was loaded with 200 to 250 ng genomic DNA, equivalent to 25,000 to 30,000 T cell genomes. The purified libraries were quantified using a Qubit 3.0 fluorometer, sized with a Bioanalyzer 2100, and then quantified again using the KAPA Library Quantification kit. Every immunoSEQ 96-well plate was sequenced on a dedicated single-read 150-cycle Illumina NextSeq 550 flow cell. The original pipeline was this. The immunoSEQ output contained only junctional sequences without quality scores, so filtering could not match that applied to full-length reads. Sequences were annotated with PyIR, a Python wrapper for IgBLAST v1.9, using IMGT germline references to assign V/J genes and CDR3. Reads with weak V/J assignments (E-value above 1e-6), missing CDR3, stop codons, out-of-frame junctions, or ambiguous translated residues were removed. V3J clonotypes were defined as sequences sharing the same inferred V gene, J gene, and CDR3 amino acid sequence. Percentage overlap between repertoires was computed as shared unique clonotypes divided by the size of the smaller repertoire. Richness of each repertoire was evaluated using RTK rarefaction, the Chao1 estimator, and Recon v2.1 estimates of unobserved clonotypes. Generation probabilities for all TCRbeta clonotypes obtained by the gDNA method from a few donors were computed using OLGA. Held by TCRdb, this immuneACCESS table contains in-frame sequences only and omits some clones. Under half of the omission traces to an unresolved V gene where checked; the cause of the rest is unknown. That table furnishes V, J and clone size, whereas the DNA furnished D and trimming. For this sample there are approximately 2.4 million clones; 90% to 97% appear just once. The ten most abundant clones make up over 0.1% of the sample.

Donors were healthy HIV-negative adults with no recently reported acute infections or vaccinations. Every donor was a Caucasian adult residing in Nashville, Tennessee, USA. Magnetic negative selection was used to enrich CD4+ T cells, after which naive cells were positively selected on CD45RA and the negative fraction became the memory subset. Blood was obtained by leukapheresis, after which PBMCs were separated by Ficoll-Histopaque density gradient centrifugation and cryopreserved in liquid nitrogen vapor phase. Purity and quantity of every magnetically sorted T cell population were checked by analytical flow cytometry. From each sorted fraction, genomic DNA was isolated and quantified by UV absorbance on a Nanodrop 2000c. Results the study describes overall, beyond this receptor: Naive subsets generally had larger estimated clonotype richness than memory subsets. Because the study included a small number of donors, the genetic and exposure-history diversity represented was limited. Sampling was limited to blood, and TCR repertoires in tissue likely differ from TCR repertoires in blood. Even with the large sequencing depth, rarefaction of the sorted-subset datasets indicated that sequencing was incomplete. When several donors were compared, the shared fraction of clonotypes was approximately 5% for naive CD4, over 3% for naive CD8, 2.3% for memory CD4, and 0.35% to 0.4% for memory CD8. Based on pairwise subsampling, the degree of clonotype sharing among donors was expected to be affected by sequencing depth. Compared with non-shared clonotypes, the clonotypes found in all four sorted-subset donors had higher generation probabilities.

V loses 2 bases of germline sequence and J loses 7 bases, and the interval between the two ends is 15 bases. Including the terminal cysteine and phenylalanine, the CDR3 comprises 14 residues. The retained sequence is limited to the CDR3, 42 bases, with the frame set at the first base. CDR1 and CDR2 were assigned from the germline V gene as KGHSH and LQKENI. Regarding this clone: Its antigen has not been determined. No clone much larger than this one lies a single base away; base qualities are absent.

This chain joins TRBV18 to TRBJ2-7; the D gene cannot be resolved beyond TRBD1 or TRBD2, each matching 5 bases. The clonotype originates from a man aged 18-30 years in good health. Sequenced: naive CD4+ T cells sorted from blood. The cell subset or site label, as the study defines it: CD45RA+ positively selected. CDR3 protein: CASSPGGTTVEQYF. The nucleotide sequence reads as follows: TGTGCCAGCTCACCAGGGGGTACTACGGTGGAGCAGTACTTC. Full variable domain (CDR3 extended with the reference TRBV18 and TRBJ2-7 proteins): NAGVMQNPRHLVRRRGQEARLRCSPMKGHSHVYWYRQLPEEGLKFMVYLQKENIIDESGMPKERFSAEFPKEGPSILRIQQVVRGDSAAYFCASSPGGTTVEQYFGPGTRLTVT.